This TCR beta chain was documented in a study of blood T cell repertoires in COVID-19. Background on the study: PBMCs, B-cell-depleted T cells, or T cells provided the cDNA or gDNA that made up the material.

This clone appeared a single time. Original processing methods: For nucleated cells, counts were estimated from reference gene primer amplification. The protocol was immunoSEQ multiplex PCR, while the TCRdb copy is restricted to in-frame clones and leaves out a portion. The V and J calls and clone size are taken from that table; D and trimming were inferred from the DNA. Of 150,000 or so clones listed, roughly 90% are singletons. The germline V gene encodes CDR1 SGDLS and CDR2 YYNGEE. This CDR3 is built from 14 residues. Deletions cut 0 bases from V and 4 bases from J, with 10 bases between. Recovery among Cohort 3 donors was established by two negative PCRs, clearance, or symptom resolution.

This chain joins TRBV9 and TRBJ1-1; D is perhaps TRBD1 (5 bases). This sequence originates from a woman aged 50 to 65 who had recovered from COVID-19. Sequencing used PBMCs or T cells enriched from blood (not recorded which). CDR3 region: CASSVGLGATEAFF. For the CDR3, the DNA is TGTGCCAGCAGCGTAGGGCTTGGGGCCACTGAAGCTTTCTTT.